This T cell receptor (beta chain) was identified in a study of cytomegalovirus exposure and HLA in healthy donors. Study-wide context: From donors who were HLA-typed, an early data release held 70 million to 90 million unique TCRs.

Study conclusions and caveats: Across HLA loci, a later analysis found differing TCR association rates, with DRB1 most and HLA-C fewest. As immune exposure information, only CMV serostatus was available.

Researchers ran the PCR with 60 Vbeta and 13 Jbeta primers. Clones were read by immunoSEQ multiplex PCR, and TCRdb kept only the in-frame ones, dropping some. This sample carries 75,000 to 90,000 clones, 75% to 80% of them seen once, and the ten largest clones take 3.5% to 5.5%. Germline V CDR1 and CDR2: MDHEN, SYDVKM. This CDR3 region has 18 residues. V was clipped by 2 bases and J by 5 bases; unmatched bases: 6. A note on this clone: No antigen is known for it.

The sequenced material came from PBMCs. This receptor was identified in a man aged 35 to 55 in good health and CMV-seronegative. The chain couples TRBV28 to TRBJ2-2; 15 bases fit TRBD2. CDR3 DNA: TGTGCCAGCAGTTTACGGACTAGCGGGAGGGCCAGTACCGGGGAGCTGTTTTTT. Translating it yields CASSLRTSGRASTGELFF.